This entry lists 13 T cell receptor beta chains sequenced from one sample in a study of molecular identifiers for immune sequencing clone quantification. TCRdb processed the PCR reads anew with MiXCR; each CDR3 protein has one entry. The sample shows 70,000 to 95,000 distinct CDR3 sequences, around 20% of them seen only once. The sequencing sample was made of naive CD8+ T cells from blood, with Jurkat cell RNA spiked in. Stated subset: FACS-sorted CD8+CD4-CCR7+CD45RA+ naive T cells. The receptors were gathered from a human donor in good health. Some libraries in this study had Jurkat cell RNA spiked in.

This clonotype has at least ten counts. The chain employs TRBV27 and TRBJ2-3; no firm D call. Germline V gives CDR1 MNHEY, CDR2 SMNVEV (reference sequence). V dropped 6 bases and J dropped 3 bases, with 13 bases sitting between them. The CDR3 loop spans 14 amino acids. CDR3 bases: TGTGCCAGCAGCTCAATTGATCTAACAGATACGCAGTATTTT. Amino acid sequence: CASSSIDLTDTQYF.

There are many counts of this clonotype. The chain couples TRBV13 to TRBJ2-3, with TRBD2 matching over 9 bases. With 0 bases clipped from V and 4 bases from J, the junction kept 8 bases outside the gene matches. Germline loops: CDR1 PRHDT, CDR2 FYEKMQ (reference sequence). The CDR3 is 17 residues long. CDR3: CASSLGGAGGPPDTQYF. CDR3 bases: TGTGCCAGCAGCTTAGGCGGAGCGGGAGGCCCTCCAGATACGCAGTATTTT.

To note about this clonotype: One base away lies a much larger clone, so this may be a sequencing read error. The chain recombines TRBV28 with TRBJ2-7; D is perhaps TRBD1 (5 bases). Germline V CDR1 and CDR2: MDHEN, SYDVKM. CDR3 size: 11 residues. The CDR3 protein is CASSTGDEQRF. The CDR3, as DNA: TGTGCCAGCAGCACAGGAGACGAGCAGCGCTTC.

Ten or more counts support this clonotype. This chain connects TRBV27 to TRBJ2-7; D uncertain. V gave up 1 base and J gave up 5 bases, with 12 bases separating them. CDR1 is MNHEY, CDR2 SMNVEV, per germline (reference sequence). The length of the CDR3 is 14 residues. The CDR3 DNA sequence: TGTGCCAGCAGTTTATGGGTGGGCGGCGACGAGCAGTACTTC. It yields the protein CASSLWVGGDEQYF.

Ten or more counts support this clonotype. The rearrangement joins TRBV18 to TRBJ2-5, with D perhaps matching TRBD2 (5 bases). CDR3 length equals 13 residues. V was trimmed by 0 bases and J by 3 bases, leaving 5 bases between them. In germline, CDR1 is KGHSH, CDR2 LQKENI. The CDR3 DNA follows: TGTGCCAGCTCACCACCGAGGGAAGAGACCCAGTACTTC. Residues: CASSPPREETQYF.

This clonotype was seen only a few times. The gene calls are TRBV2 and TRBJ2-5; 8 nucleotides line up with TRBD1. CDR3 length: 15 amino acids. Germline trimming cut 3 bases from V and 5 bases from J; bases unmatched to any gene: 8. CDR1 is SNHLY and CDR2 is FYNNEI in the germline V gene. CDR3 region: CASSDWTGPLETQYF. As DNA, the CDR3 is TGTGCCAGCAGTGATTGGACAGGGCCGTTGGAGACCCAGTACTTC.

In this sample, this clonotype turned up many times. The J gene is TRBJ1-1, the V gene TRBV20-1; 7 bases align to TRBD1. The junction had 9 bases not matched to a gene; V was cut back by 5 bases and J by 3 bases. CDR1 is DFQATT, CDR2 SNEGSKA, per germline (reference sequence). This CDR3 contains 14 residues. CDR3 nucleotide sequence: TGCAGTGCTCAGAATCGGGACAGAGACACTGAAGCTTTCTTT. Translation gives CSAQNRDRDTEAFF.

This clonotype was recorded many times. The rearrangement joins TRBV30 to TRBJ1-3, with unresolved D. CDR3 length: 13 amino acids. Germline loops: CDR1 GTSNPN, CDR2 SVGIG (reference sequence). Trimming removed 1 base at V and 0 bases at J, with 4 bases between. In DNA form, the CDR3 reads TGTGCCTGGAGTGCAGACTCTGGAAACACCATATATTTT. Protein product: CAWSADSGNTIYF.

This clonotype has a handful of counts. Possible read error: a much larger clone is one base away. The V call is TRBV14, the J call TRBJ2-7; D might be TRBD2 (5 bases). This CDR3 spans 17 amino acids. Per germline, CDR1 SGHDN and CDR2 FVKESK. The chain's CDR3 is CASSLLNSGRAVYERYF. DNA for the CDR3: TGTGCCAGCAGCCTCCTCAACTCGGGAAGGGCAGTTTACGAGCGGTACTTC.

In this sample, this clonotype turned up many times. V usage is TRBV20-1 and J usage is TRBJ2-1, with unresolved D. The CDR3 totals 11 residues. Germline V lookup: CDR1 DFQATT, CDR2 SNEGSKA (reference sequence). Trimming shortened V by 7 bases and J by 10 bases, and 14 bases separated the two germline ends. CDR3: CSVPWAGEQFF. CDR3 nucleotides: TGCAGTGTCCCGTGGGCCGGGGAGCAGTTCTTC.

At least ten counts were recorded for this clonotype. This chain uses TRBV6-2 or TRBV6-3 with TRBJ1-5; D not certain. The germline V gene encodes CDR1 MNHEY and CDR2 SVGEGT. CDR3 size: 15 residues. Trimming stripped 4 bases from V and 0 bases from J, with 10 bases between. The CDR3 here is CASSFYEFSNQPQHF. The CDR3 DNA follows: TGTGCCAGCAGTTTCTACGAGTTTAGCAATCAGCCCCAGCATTTT.

The chain is built from TRBV19 and TRBJ2-5; possible D gene TRBD2, 6 bases. Trimming left V 5 bases short and J 5 bases short, with 15 bases between. CDR3 size: 14 residues. CDR1 and CDR2 from the germline V gene are LNHDA and SQIVND (reference sequence). CDR3 region: CASSPTSGSETQYF. The CDR3 DNA follows: TGTGCCAGTAGTCCCACGAGCGGGTCTGAGACCCAGTACTTC.

This clonotype was detected ten times or more. This chain uses TRBV27 with TRBJ2-5, with TRBD2 identical over 9 bases. The CDR3 covers 14 residues. The ends lost 11 bases at V and 1 base at J; junction bases unmatched: 8. In germline, CDR1 is MNHEY, CDR2 SMNVEV (reference sequence). The CDR3 bases are TGTGCCGGACGAAAACTAGCGGGCCAAGAGACCCAGTACTTC. Its translation: CAGRKLAGQETQYF.